Each of the 24 T cell receptor beta chains below was sequenced from the same sample in a study of T-cell memory formation after mild COVID-19. TCRdb analysed the 5' RACE reads with MiXCR anew, one entry per CDR3 protein. This table holds 250,000 to 350,000 distinct CDR3 sequences, around 19% found once. Sequenced: PBMCs or a T cell subset sorted from them (not recorded which). The origin of the receptors is a man in his late teens or twenties who had mild COVID-19 (a few samples of this study predate the infection). Cell type and time point are not known.

This clonotype has just a few counts. The genes are TRBV6-6 and TRBJ2-5; 8 nucleotides align to TRBD2. Germline CDR1 and CDR2: MNHNY and SVGAGI (reference sequence). The CDR3 has 16 residues. The ends lost 0 bases at V and 5 bases at J; junction bases unmatched: 8. The CDR3 DNA reads TGTGCCAGCAGTTACTCGAATAGCGGGGTTCAGGAGACCCAGTACTTC. This encodes CASSYSNSGVQETQYF.

This clonotype was observed a few times. V gene TRBV5-1 combines with J gene TRBJ1-1; maybe TRBD1 (6 bases). The V end lost 2 bases, the J end lost 5 bases, and 10 bases lay between the germline ends. The CDR3 has 13 residues. Germline CDR1 is SGHRS and CDR2 is YFSETQ. The CDR3 DNA reads TGCGCCAGCAGCTTTCAGGGGAGGACTGAAGCTTTCTTT. Amino acids: CASSFQGRTEAFF.

This rearrangement joins TRBV7-9 to TRBJ1-1, with a tentative D call TRBD1 (5 bases). The CDR3 is 14 residues long. Germline values: CDR1 SEHNR, CDR2 FQNEAQ (reference sequence). Between the trimmed V and J ends, which lost 0 bases and 4 bases, there was a span of 9 bases. The CDR3 region has the DNA TGTGCCAGCAGCTTAGCGCTCGGGGGCACTGAAGCTTTCTTT. Its translation: CASSLALGGTEAFF.

This clonotype appeared many times. This chain joins TRBV20-1 and TRBJ2-1; 12 bases are shared with TRBD2. There are 16 residues in the CDR3. Germline-derived CDR1 and CDR2 are DFQATT and SNEGSKA (reference sequence). Trimming took 5 bases from V and 3 from J; bases not matched to a gene: 8. CDR3 region: CSAPPRTSGDYNEQFF. In DNA form, the CDR3 reads TGCAGTGCTCCTCCAAGGACTAGCGGGGACTACAATGAGCAGTTCTTC.

The V gene is TRBV29-1, the J gene TRBJ2-3, with TRBD2 identical over 8 bases. V lost 7 bases, J lost 3 bases, and 3 bases stayed unmatched. The germline CDR1 and CDR2 sequences are SQVTM and ANQGSEA. The CDR3 extends over 12 amino acids. For the CDR3, the DNA is TGCAGCGAGCGGGGGAATACAGATACGCAGTATTTT. Protein product: CSERGNTDTQYF.

The J gene is TRBJ1-1, the V gene TRBV9; unclear D gene. The CDR3 runs to 13 residues. V was cut by 4 bases and J by 5 bases, with 12 bases left in between. Germline CDR1 reads SGDLS; CDR2 reads YYNGEE. The CDR3 sequence is CASSRAASTEAFF. The CDR3 DNA is TGTGCCAGCAGCCGCGCAGCCTCTACTGAAGCTTTCTTT.

This clonotype was picked up a small number of times. V usage is TRBV4-3 and J usage is TRBJ1-5; tentative D call: TRBD1 (6 bases). The CDR3 is 15 amino acids. Per germline, CDR1 LGHNA and CDR2 YSLEER. The V and J ends lost 1 base and 5 bases respectively, with 12 bases between them. The CDR3 loop reads CASSQVSGAHQPQHF. CDR3 coding DNA: TGCGCCAGCAGCCAAGTTTCAGGGGCCCATCAGCCCCAGCATTTT.

Ten or more counts support this clonotype. The chain links TRBV4-3 to TRBJ2-1; TRBD1 matches 10 bases. This CDR3 is 15 amino acids long. The V and J ends lost 0 bases and 8 bases, in that order; junction bases with no gene match: 4. CDR1 and CDR2 (germline): LGHNA, YSLEER. The CDR3 loop reads CASSQEGQGWDEQFF. CDR3 bases: TGCGCCAGCAGCCAAGAGGGACAGGGGTGGGATGAGCAGTTCTTC.

The table lists this clonotype with a few counts. The chain is built from TRBV11-2 and TRBJ2-7, with 8 bases fitting TRBD2. V lost 0 bases and J lost 3; bases outside the gene matches: 10. The CDR3 consists of 17 residues. Germline V gene sequence: CDR1 SGHAT, CDR2 FQNNGV. The CDR3 DNA reads as TGTGCCAGCAGCTTAGATCCCGGAGTAGCGGGGAACTACGAGCAGTACGTC. Its translation is CASSLDPGVAGNYEQYV.

This clonotype appeared a few times. The chain combines TRBV29-1 with TRBJ2-1, with D hard to call. Trimming took off 2 bases at V and 3 bases at J, with 8 bases between the two ends. Germline-derived CDR1 and CDR2 are SQVTM and ANQGSEA. This CDR3 is built from 13 residues. The CDR3 sequence is CSVEQDRYNEQFF. In DNA form, the CDR3 reads TGCAGCGTTGAACAGGACCGCTACAATGAGCAGTTCTTC.

The sample holds a few counts of this clonotype. This chain links TRBV15 with TRBJ1-5; TRBD1 agrees at 7 bases. The CDR3 length is 15 residues. Germline assignment: CDR1 LNHNV and CDR2 YYDKDF (reference sequence). V shed 0 bases and J 6 bases; nucleotides not matched to a gene: 5. This CDR3 reads CATSRDRGQTQPQHF. The CDR3 coding sequence is TGTGCCACCAGCAGAGATAGGGGACAGACTCAGCCCCAGCATTTT.

This CDR3 is CASSLLIQGETEAFF. The CDR3 DNA reads TGCGCCAGCAGCTTGCTCATTCAGGGGGAGACTGAAGCTTTCTTT. The rearrangement joins TRBV5-1 to TRBJ1-1; 7 bases are a match to TRBD1. Germline V gene lookup returns CDR1 SGHRS and CDR2 YFSETQ. The length of the CDR3 is 15 residues. V lost 1 base and J lost 5; bases outside the gene matches: 8. Full variable domain (outside the CDR3, taken from reference TRBV5-1 and TRBJ1-1): KAGVTQTPRYLIKTRGQQVTLSCSPISGHRSVSWYQQTPGQGLQFLFEYFSETQRNKGNFPGRFSGRQFSNSRSEMNVSTLELGDSALYLCASSLLIQGETEAFFGQGTRLTVV.

The chain uses TRBV7-6 and TRBJ1-5; the D gene is possibly TRBD1 (6 bases). The CDR3 length is 17 residues. Trimming took 1 base from V and 3 from J, leaving 16 bases between them. CDR1 is SGHVS and CDR2 is FNYEAQ in the germline V gene. CDR3 loop: CASSLGLRGALNQPQHF. The CDR3 DNA sequence: TGTGCCAGCAGCTTAGGGTTGCGGGGGGCCCTCAATCAGCCCCAGCATTTT.

This clonotype was seen more than once but under ten times. The rearrangement uses TRBV7-3 and TRBJ2-2; no clear D. Germline V lookup: CDR1 SGHTA, CDR2 FQGTGA. The CDR3 is 13 amino acids. Trimming took off 5 bases at V and 5 bases at J, with 9 bases between the two ends. Here the CDR3 reads CASSALGTGELFF. CDR3 DNA sequence: TGTGCCAGCAGCGCACTGGGGACCGGGGAGCTGTTTTTT.

The rearrangement joins TRBV6-2 or TRBV6-3 to TRBJ1-1, with D maybe TRBD1 (6 bases). Germline lookup yields CDR1 MNHEY and CDR2 SVGEGT. The V gene lost 5 bases and the J gene lost 6 bases, with 22 bases spanning the gap. There are 16 residues in the CDR3. CDR3 in DNA: TGTGCCAGCAGTCCCCGGGACAATTATCCGGCCGCTGAAGCTTTCTTT. Protein sequence: CASSPRDNYPAAEAFF.

This clonotype showed up just a few times. In DNA form, the CDR3 reads TGTGCCAGCAGCTTAGATCGTGTTGGGGGGAATTATAATTCACCCCTCCACTTT. This translates into CASSLDRVGGNYNSPLHF. This chain joins TRBV11-2 and TRBJ1-6; D possibly corresponds to TRBD1 (5 bases). Looked up from germline, CDR1 is SGHAT and CDR2 is FQNNGV. The CDR3 extends over 18 amino acids. With 0 bases removed from V and 4 bases from J, the gap between germline ends came to 16 bases.

This chain joins TRBV12-3 or TRBV12-4 and TRBJ1-5; weak D call: TRBD1 (5 bases). V lost 9 bases to trimming and J lost 2 bases, with 20 bases between them. CDR3 length equals 16 residues. CDR3 residues: CASNRAGGAGNQPQHF. The CDR3 nucleotides are TGTGCCAGTAATCGCGCCGGCGGGGCCGGCAATCAGCCCCAGCATTTT.

This chain links TRBV5-1 with TRBJ2-3; D uncertain. The ends were cut back, 1 base at V and 6 bases at J, with 9 bases in the middle. Germline V lookup: CDR1 SGHRS, CDR2 YFSETQ. This CDR3 comprises 13 residues. The DNA of the CDR3 is TGCGCCAGCAGCTTGAGTAACGAGGATACGCAGTATTTT. Its translation is CASSLSNEDTQYF. The complete variable domain, with remaining parts taken from reference TRBV5-1 and TRBJ2-3, reads KAGVTQTPRYLIKTRGQQVTLSCSPISGHRSVSWYQQTPGQGLQFLFEYFSETQRNKGNFPGRFSGRQFSNSRSEMNVSTLELGDSALYLCASSLSNEDTQYFGPGTRLTVL.

This rearrangement joins TRBV7-8 to TRBJ1-5; D is perhaps TRBD1 (5 bases). The CDR3 sequence is 13 residues long. Germline loops: CDR1 SGHVS, CDR2 FQNEAQ. Trimming took 5 bases from V and 7 from J, leaving 12 bases between them. The CDR3 reads CASSRDVLQPQHF. The DNA for the CDR3 is TGTGCCAGCAGCCGGGACGTCCTCCAGCCCCAGCATTTT.

This clonotype showed up just a few times. The J gene is TRBJ1-4, the V gene TRBV7-2; D is ambiguous. V was clipped by 5 bases and J by 7 bases, with 14 bases between them. This CDR3 is 14 amino acids long. CDR1 is SGHTA and CDR2 is FQGNSA in the germline V gene. Here the CDR3 DNA reads TGTGCCAGCAGCCAACGTGGAGCTGCTGAAAAACTGTTTTTT. It encodes CASSQRGAAEKLFF.

This clonotype was observed a few times. The chain employs TRBV15 and TRBJ2-1, with 8 positions matching TRBD1. The germline gives CDR1 LNHNV, CDR2 YYDKDF (reference sequence). The CDR3 is 12 amino acids. J was trimmed by 8 bases and V by 3 bases; bases with no gene match: 0. CDR3 loop: CATSRTGDEQFF. The CDR3 nucleotides are TGTGCCACCAGCAGGACAGGGGATGAGCAGTTCTTC.

The rearrangement joins TRBV12-3 or TRBV12-4 to TRBJ1-5, with TRBD1 matching over 9 bases. The length of the CDR3 is 15 residues. V was clipped by 5 bases and J by 6 bases; unmatched bases: 8. The CDR3 spells CASSTRTGVVQPQHF. As DNA, the CDR3 is TGTGCCAGCAGTACGCGGACAGGGGTGGTTCAGCCCCAGCATTTT.

The rearrangement uses TRBV7-2 and TRBJ2-1; no definite D call. Between the trimmed V and J ends, which lost 1 base and 0 bases, there was a span of 10 bases. The CDR3 is made up of 16 amino acids. Germline V lookup: CDR1 SGHTA, CDR2 FQGNSA. This CDR3 reads CASSLDASFSYNEQFF. CDR3 DNA sequence: TGTGCCAGCAGCTTAGACGCCTCCTTCTCCTACAATGAGCAGTTCTTC.

This clonotype was seen a handful of times. This sequence joins TRBV5-1 and TRBJ1-1; D might be TRBD1 (5 bases). The length of the CDR3 is 16 residues. Germline V gene lookup returns CDR1 SGHRS and CDR2 YFSETQ. V lost 0 bases, J lost 4 bases, and 16 bases lay in between. CDR3 DNA: TGCGCCAGCAGCTTGGGGCGCCGGGGCGGTCGCACTGAAGCTTTCTTT. It is translated as CASSLGRRGGRTEAFF.